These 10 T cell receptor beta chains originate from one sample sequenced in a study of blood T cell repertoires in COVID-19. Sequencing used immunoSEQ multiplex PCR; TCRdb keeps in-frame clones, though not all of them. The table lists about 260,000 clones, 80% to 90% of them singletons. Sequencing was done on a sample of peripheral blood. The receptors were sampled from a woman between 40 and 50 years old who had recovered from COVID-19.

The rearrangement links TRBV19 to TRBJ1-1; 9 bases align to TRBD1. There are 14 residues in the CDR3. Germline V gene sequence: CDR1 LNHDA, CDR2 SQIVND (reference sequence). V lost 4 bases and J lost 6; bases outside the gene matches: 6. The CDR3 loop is CASSKGTGWSEAFF. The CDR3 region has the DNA TGTGCCAGTAGTAAAGGGACAGGGTGGTCTGAAGCTTTCTTT.

CDR3 nucleotide sequence: TGCGCCAGCAGCTCGGGGGGCCTCAGAGAGACCCAGTACTTC. Translating gives CASSSGGLRETQYF. This chain joins TRBV5-1 and TRBJ2-5; the D gene is possibly TRBD2 (7 bases). Trimming shortened V by 3 bases and J by 4 bases, and 13 bases separated the two germline ends. The germline V gene encodes CDR1 SGHRS and CDR2 YFSETQ. There are 14 residues in the CDR3.

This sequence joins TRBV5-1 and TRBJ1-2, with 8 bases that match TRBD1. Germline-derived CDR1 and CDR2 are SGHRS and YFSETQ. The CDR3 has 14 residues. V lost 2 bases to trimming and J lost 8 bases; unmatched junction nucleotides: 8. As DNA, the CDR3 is TGCGCCAGCAGCTTATCGACAGGGGAAGGAGGCTACACCTTC. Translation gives CASSLSTGEGGYTF.

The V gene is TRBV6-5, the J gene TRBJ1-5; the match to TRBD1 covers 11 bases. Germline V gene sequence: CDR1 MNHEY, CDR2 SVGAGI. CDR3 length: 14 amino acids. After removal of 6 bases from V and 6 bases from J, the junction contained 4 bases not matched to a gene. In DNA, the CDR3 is TGTGCCAGCAGGCGGACAGGGGGCGTTCAGCCCCAGCATTTT. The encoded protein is CASRRTGGVQPQHF.

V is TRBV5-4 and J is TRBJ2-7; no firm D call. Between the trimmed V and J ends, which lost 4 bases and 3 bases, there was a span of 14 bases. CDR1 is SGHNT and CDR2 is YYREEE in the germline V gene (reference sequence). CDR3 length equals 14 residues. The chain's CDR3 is CASSRRPELYEQYF. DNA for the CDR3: TGTGCCAGCAGCCGGAGACCGGAACTCTACGAGCAGTACTTC. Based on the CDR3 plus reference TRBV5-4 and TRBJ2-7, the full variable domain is ETGVTQSPTHLIKTRGQQVTLRCSSQSGHNTVSWYQQALGQGPQFIFQYYREEENGRGNFPPRFSGLQFPNYSSELNVNALELDDSALYLCASSRRPELYEQYFGPGTRLTVT.

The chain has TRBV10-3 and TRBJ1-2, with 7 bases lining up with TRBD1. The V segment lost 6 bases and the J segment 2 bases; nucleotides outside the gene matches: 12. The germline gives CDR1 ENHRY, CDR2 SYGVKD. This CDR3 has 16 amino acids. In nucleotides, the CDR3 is TGTGCCATCAGGGATGCGGGACAGCTTCACAACTATGGCTACACCTTC. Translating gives CAIRDAGQLHNYGYTF.

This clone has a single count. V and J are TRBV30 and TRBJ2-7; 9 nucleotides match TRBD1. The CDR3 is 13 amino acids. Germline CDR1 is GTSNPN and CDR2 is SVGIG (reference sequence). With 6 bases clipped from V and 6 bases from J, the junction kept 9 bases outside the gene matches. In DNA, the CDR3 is TGTGCCTGTACCGGGACAGGGAAATCCGAGCAGTACTTC. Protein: CACTGTGKSEQYF.

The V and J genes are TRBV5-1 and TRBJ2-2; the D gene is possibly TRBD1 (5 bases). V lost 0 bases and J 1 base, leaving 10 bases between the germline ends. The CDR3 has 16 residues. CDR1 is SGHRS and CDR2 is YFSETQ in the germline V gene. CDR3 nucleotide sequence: TGCGCCAGCAGCTTGGCTAGGGGCAGGAACACCGGGGAGCTGTTTTTT. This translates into CASSLARGRNTGELFF.

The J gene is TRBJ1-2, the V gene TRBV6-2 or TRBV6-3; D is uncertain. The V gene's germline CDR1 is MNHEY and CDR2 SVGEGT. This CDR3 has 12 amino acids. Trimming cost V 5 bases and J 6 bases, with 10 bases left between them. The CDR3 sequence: CASSPREDGYTF. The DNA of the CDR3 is TGTGCCAGCAGTCCCCGGGAGGATGGCTACACCTTC.

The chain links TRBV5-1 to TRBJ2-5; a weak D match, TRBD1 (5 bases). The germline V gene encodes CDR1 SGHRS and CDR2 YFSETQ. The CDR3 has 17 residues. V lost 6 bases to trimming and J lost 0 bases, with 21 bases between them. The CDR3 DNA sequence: TGCGCCAGCACCTTTGGGCTAGGGGCGGCGTACCAAGAGACCCAGTACTTC. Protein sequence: CASTFGLGAAYQETQYF.